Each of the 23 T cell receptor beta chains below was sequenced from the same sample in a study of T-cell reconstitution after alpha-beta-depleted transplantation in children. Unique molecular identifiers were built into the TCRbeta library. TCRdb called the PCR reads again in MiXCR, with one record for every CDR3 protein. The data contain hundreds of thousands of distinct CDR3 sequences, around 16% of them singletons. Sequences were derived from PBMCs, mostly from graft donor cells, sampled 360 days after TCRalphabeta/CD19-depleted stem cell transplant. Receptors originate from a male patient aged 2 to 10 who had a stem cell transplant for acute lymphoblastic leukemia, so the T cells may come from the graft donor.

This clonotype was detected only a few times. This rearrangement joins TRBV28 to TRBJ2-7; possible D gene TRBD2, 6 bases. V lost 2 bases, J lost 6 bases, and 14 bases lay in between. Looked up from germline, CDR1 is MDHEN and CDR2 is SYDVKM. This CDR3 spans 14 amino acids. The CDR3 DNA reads TGTGCCAGCAGTTTACGGGCGGGGCGACTCGAGCAGTACTTC. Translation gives CASSLRAGRLEQYF.

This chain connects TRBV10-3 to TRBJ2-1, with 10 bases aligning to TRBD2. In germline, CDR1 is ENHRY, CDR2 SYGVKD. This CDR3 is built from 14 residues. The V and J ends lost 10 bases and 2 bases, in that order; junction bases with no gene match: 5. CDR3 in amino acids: CATGLAEAYNEQFF. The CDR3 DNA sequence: TGTGCCACAGGACTAGCGGAGGCCTACAATGAGCAGTTCTTC.

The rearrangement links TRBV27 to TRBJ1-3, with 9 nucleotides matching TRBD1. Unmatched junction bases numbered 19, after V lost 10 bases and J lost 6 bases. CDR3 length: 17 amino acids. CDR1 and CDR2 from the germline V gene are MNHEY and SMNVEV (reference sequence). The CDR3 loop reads CANIHPRDRDRENTIYF. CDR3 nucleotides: TGTGCCAACATTCATCCCCGGGACAGGGATAGAGAAAACACCATATATTTT.

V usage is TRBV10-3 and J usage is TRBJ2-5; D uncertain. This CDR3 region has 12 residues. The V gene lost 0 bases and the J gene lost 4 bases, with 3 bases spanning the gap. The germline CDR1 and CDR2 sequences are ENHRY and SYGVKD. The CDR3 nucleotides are TGTGCCATCAGTGAGTCCGGAGAGACCCAGTACTTC. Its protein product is CAISESGETQYF.

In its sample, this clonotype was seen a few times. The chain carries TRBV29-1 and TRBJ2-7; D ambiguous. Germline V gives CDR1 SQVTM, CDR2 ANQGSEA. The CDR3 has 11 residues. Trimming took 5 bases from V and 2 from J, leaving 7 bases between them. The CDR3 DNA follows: TGCAGCGTTCAAACGACCTACGAGCAGTACTTC. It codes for CSVQTTYEQYF.

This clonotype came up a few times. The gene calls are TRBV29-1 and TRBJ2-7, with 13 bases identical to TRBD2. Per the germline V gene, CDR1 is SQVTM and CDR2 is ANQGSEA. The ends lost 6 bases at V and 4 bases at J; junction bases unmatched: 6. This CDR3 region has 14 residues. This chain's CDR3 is CSVELAGGAYEQYF. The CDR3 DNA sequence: TGCAGCGTGGAACTAGCGGGAGGGGCGTACGAGCAGTACTTC.

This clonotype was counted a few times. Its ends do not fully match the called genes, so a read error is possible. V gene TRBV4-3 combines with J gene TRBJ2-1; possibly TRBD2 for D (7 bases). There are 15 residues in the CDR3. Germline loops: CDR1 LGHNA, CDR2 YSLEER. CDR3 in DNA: TGCGCCAGCAGCCAAGTGAGGGAGGGGGACAATGAGCAGCTCTTC. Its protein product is CASSQVREGDNEQLF.

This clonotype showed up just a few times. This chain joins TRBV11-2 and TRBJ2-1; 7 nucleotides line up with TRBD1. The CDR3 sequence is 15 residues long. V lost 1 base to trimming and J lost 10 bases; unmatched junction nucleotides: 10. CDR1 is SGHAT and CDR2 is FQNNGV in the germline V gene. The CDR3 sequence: CASSLVRVQGNEQFF. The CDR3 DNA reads TGTGCCAGCAGCTTAGTAAGGGTACAGGGGAACGAGCAGTTCTTC.

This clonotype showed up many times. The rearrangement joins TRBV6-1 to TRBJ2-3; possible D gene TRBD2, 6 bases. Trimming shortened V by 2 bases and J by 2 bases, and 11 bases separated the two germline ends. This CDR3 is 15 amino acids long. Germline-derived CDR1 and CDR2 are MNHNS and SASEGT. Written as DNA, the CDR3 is TGTGCCAGCAGTGAAACGCGGGATCCCACAGATACGCAGTATTTT. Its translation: CASSETRDPTDTQYF.

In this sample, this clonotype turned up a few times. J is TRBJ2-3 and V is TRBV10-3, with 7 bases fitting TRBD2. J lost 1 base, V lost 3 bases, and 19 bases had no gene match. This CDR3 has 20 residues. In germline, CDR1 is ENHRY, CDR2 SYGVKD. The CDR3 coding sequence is TGTGCCATCAGTGACACAAGGGACCTGAGCGGGATTAACGGCACAGATACGCAGTATTTT. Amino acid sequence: CAISDTRDLSGINGTDTQYF.

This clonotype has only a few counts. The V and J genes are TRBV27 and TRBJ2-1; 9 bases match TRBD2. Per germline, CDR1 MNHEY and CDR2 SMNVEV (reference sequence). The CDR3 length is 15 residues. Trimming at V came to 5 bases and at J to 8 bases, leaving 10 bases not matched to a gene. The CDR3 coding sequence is TGTGCCAGCAGTCCTAGTAGCGGGAGTTGGGATGAGCAGTTCTTC. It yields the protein CASSPSSGSWDEQFF.

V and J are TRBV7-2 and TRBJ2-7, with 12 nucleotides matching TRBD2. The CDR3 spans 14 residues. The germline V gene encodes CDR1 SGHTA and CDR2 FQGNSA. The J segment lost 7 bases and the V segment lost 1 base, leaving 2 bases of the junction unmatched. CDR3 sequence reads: CASSLGLAGVEQYF. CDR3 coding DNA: TGTGCCAGCAGCTTAGGACTAGCGGGAGTGGAGCAGTACTTC.

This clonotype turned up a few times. The CDR3 region is CASSQEVFDNEQFF. CDR3 DNA sequence: TGTGCCAGCAGCCAAGAGGTTTTTGACAATGAGCAGTTCTTC. The rearrangement joins TRBV4-2 to TRBJ2-1; D is uncertain. The CDR3 runs 14 residues. Trimming stripped 0 bases from V and 5 bases from J, with 8 bases between. Looked up from germline, CDR1 is LGHNA and CDR2 is YNFKEQ.

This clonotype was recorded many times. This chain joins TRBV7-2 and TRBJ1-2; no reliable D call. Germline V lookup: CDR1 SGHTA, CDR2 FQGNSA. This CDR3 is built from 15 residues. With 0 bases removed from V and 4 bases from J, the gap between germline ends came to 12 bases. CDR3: CASSLAAEILYGYTF. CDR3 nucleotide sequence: TGTGCCAGCAGCTTAGCGGCAGAGATTCTCTATGGCTACACCTTC. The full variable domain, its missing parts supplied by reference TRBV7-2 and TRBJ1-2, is GAGVSQSPSNKVTEKGKDVELRCDPISGHTALYWYRQSLGQGLEFLIYFQGNSAPDKSGLPSDRFSAERTGGSVSTLTIQRTQQEDSAVYLCASSLAAEILYGYTFGSGTRLTVV.

CDR3 sequence (DNA): TGTGCCAGCAGCAAGACTAGCGGGAGCTACAATGAGCAGTTCTTC. It encodes CASSKTSGSYNEQFF. V is TRBV5-4 and J is TRBJ2-1; TRBD2 matches at 12 bases. V was clipped by 4 bases and J by 3 bases; unmatched bases: 2. The CDR3 has 15 amino acids. Germline CDR1 is SGHNT and CDR2 is YYREEE (reference sequence).

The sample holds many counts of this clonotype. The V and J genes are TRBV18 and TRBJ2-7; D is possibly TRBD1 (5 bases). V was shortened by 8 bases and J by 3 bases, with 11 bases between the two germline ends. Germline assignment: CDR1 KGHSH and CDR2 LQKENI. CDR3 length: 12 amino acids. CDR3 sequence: CASSPDSYEQYF. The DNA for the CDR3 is TGTGCCAGCAGTCCAGACAGCTACGAGCAGTACTTC.

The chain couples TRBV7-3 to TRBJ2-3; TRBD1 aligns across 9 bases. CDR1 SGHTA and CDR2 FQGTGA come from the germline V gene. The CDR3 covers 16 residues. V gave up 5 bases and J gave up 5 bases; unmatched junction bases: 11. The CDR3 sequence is CASSLRDRARGDTQYF. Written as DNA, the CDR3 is TGTGCCAGCAGCCTCAGGGACAGGGCCCGTGGAGATACGCAGTATTTT.

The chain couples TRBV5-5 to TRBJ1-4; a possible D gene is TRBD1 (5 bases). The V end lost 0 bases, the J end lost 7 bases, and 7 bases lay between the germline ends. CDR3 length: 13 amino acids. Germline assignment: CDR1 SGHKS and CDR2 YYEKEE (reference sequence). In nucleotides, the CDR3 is TGTGCCAGCAGCTTGGGGAGGGGTGAAAAACTGTTTTTT. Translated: CASSLGRGEKLFF. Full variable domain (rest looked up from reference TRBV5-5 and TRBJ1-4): DAGVTQSPTHLIKTRGQQVTLRCSPISGHKSVSWYQQVLGQGPQFIFQYYEKEERGRGNFPDRFSARQFPNYSSELNVNALLLGDSALYLCASSLGRGEKLFFGSGTQLSVL.

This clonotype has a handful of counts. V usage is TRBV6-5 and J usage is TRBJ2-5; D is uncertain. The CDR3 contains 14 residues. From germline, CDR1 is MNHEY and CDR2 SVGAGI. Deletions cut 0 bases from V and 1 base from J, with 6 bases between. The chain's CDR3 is CASSYSWGQETQYF. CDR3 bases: TGTGCCAGCAGTTACTCGTGGGGCCAAGAGACCCAGTACTTC.

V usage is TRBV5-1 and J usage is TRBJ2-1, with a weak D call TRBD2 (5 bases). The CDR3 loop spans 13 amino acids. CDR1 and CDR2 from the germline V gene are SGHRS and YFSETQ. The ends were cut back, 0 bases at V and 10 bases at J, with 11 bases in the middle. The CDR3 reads CASSLVQRTEQFF. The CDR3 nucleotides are TGCGCCAGCAGCTTGGTTCAGCGGACCGAGCAGTTCTTC.

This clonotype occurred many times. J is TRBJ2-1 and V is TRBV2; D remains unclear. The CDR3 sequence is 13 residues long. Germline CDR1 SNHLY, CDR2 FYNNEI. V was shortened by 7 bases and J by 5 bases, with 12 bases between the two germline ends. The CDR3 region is CASKSQVNNEQFF. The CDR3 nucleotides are TGTGCCAGCAAGAGTCAAGTTAACAATGAGCAGTTCTTC.

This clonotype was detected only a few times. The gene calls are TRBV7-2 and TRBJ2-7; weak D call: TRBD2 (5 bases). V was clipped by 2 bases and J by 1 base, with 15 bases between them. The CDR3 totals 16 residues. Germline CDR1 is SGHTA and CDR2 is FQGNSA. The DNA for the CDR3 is TGTGCCAGCAGCTTATATCCTAGCCTAAAATCCTACGAGCAGTACTTC. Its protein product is CASSLYPSLKSYEQYF.

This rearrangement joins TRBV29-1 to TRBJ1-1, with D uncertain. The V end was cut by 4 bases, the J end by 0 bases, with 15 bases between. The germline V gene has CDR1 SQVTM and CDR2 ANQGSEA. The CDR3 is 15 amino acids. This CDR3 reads CSVVSQATMNTEAFF. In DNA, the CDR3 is TGCAGCGTTGTATCTCAGGCTACCATGAACACTGAAGCTTTCTTT. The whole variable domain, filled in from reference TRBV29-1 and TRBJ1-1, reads SAVISQKPSRDICQRGTSLTIQCQVDSQVTMMFWYRQQPGQSLTLIATANQGSEATYESGFVIDKFPISRPNLTFSTLTVSNMSPEDSSIYLCSVVSQATMNTEAFFGQGTRLTVV.